This T cell receptor beta chain was recovered during a study of beta chain features in type 1 diabetes. About the research overall: Sorted cells, about 98,000,000 in number, were examined across all samples. Regarding the study as a whole: A potential influence of HLA type upon TCRB rearrangement remained unresolved herein. Shorter templates may be favored by PCR, equally so in patients and controls.

This CDR3 has 13 amino acids. The V gene's germline CDR1 is MGHRA and CDR2 YSYEKL. The ends were cut back, 4 bases at V and 4 bases at J, with 10 bases in the middle. As concerns this clone: Its antigen remains unknown.

The entirety of the isolated RNA underwent reverse transcription, so expressed TCRB transcripts were sequenced. The table came from immunoSEQ multiplex PCR; TCRdb's copy has only in-frame clones and leaves some out. The data hold about 300,000 clones, with roughly 8% observed a single time. The V and J genes are TRBV4-1 and TRBJ2-5; maybe TRBD1 (6 bases). The clonotype originates from a young woman in good health. The sequenced material came from central memory CD4+ T cells from blood. CDR3 region: CASSRTGSETQYF. The CDR3 DNA sequence: TGCGCCAGCAGCCGCACAGGGTCAGAGACCCAGTACTTC.